This T cell receptor (beta chain) derives from a study of cytomegalovirus exposure and HLA in healthy donors. A multiplex PCR was run with 60 Vbeta primers and 13 Jbeta primers. Produced via immunoSEQ multiplex PCR; TCRdb's table is partial and in-frame only. The table shows 74,000 or so clones, with approximately 67% occurring only once. A note on this clone: What it binds is not known.

General study results and limits: The authors confirmed in vitro that a few CMV-associated chains were specific for CMV antigens.

Trimming stripped 6 bases from V and 5 bases from J, with 8 bases between. Germline V gene data show CDR1 as LNHDA and CDR2 as SQIVND (reference sequence). This CDR3 region has 11 residues. The chain links TRBV19 to TRBJ2-7; maybe TRBD1 (5 bases). The clonotype comes from a woman aged 30 to 39 in good health and CMV-seronegative. The specimen was PBMCs. This CDR3 is CASSLRDEQYF. For the CDR3, the DNA is TGTGCCAGTAGCCTCAGGGACGAGCAGTACTTC.